This TCR beta chain was profiled in a study of T cells in Graves' hyperthyroidism and ophthalmopathy. Study-wide results and caveats: In simple terms, a model built on 13 V-J features told ophthalmopathy apart from stable hyperthyroidism. Most clonotypes that expanded in the thyroid above 0.001 also showed up in blood.

This clonotype was detected ten times or more. Its antigen is unknown. RNA transcripts provided the source from which TCR beta CDR3 regions were amplified. With the HTBI primer set, the TCR CDR3 went through a first round of RT-PCR. TCRdb re-analysed the multiplex PCR reads in MiXCR, keeping a single row per CDR3 protein. Among 400,000 or so distinct CDR3 sequences, 13% to 15% were seen once, and the ten largest hold about 21%. This CDR3 has 17 amino acids. V trimming: 2 bases; J trimming: 2 bases; junction bases outside the gene matches: 9. CDR1 MNHEY and CDR2 SVGAGI come from the germline V gene. The receptor comes from a woman aged 55-70 years with Graves' ophthalmopathy. This sequence joins TRBV6-5 and TRBJ2-5; 9 bases map to TRBD2. Material: blood. The CDR3: CASSYAQASGTQETQYF. The CDR3 DNA reads TGTGCCAGCAGTTACGCCCAGGCTAGCGGGACACAAGAGACCCAGTACTTC.